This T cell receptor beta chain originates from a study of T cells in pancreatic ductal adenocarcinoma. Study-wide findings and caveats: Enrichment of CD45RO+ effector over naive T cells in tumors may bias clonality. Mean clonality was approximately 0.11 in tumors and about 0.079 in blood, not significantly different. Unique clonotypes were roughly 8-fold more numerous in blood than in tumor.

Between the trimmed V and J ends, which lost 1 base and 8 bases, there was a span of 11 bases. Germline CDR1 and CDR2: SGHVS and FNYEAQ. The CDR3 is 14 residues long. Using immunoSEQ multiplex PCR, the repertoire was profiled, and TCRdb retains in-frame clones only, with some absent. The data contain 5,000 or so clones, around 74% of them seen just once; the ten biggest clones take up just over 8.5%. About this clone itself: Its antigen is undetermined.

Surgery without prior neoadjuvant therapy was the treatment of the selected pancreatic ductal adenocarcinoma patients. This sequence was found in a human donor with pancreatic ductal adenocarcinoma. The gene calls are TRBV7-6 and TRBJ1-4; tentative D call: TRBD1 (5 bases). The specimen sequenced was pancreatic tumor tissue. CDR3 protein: CASSLVAGWEKLFF. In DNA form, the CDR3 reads TGTGCCAGCAGCTTAGTAGCAGGGTGGGAAAAACTGTTTTTT.